A selection of T cell receptor beta chains follows, all from one sample in a study of identical twins. MiXCR, run by TCRdb on the 5' RACE reads, gives a single entry per CDR3 protein. The table shows a few hundred thousand distinct CDR3 sequences, with about 10% occurring only once. Sequencing was carried out using memory T cells sorted from blood. The receptors originated from a man aged 50-60 years in good health. The CDR3 runs from the conserved cysteine through the conserved F or W. The D gene is left open where the match is weak. Size is stated for part of the rows, as once, few or many counts, or as a class when the clone is expanded.

cdr3_nt: TGTGCCAGCACCAACCCCCCCGCGACGGTGAACACTGAAGCTTTCTTT; cdr3_aa: CASTNPPATVNTEAFF; d_call: NA; v_call: TRBV7-9; clone_size: few; j_call: TRBJ1-1
cdr3_nt: TGCGCCAGCAGCTCCGGAGAATATGGCTACACCTTC; cdr3_aa: CASSSGEYGYTF; d_call: NA; v_call: TRBV5-1; clone_size: few; j_call: TRBJ1-2
cdr3_nt: TGTGCCAGCAGCCAACAGACTAGCGGGAGACCTAACGAGCAGTACTTC; cdr3_aa: CASSQQTSGRPNEQYF; d_call: TRBD2; v_call: TRBV6-2/TRBV6-3; clone_size: many; j_call: TRBJ2-7
cdr3_nt: TGTGCCAGCAGTACCCAGAGAGGGACAAGCCCCCAAGAGACCCAGTACTTC; cdr3_aa: CASSTQRGTSPQETQYF; d_call: NA; v_call: TRBV25-1; clone_size: many; j_call: TRBJ2-5
cdr3_nt: TGTGCCAGCTCACCAGTTCCGGGACAGGGAGACACAGATACGCAGTATTTT; cdr3_aa: CASSPVPGQGDTDTQYF; d_call: TRBD1; v_call: TRBV18; clone_size: few; j_call: TRBJ2-3
cdr3_nt: TGTGCCAGCCAGGGGGAGGGCCGCCTCGACGAGCAGTACTTC; cdr3_aa: CASQGEGRLDEQYF; d_call: NA; v_call: TRBV6-1; clone_size: many; j_call: TRBJ2-7
cdr3_nt: TGTGCCAGCAGCCGTAGCGGGAGCTCCTACAATGAGCAGTTCTTC; cdr3_aa: CASSRSGSSYNEQFF; d_call: TRBD2; v_call: TRBV3-1; clone_size: many; j_call: TRBJ2-1
cdr3_nt: TGTGCCAGCAGCCTCCGGACGATTAGCACAGATACGCAGTATTTT; cdr3_aa: CASSLRTISTDTQYF; d_call: NA; v_call: TRBV11-1; clone_size: many; j_call: TRBJ2-3
cdr3_nt: TGTGCCACCAGTGATGCCACCGGGACTAGCGCCGGGCAGTTCTTC; cdr3_aa: CATSDATGTSAGQFF; d_call: TRBD2; v_call: TRBV24-1; clone_size: NA; j_call: TRBJ2-1
cdr3_nt: TGTGCCAGCAGCCCGGGGCCTTTCTACGAGCAGTACTTC; cdr3_aa: CASSPGPFYEQYF; d_call: NA; v_call: TRBV11-2; clone_size: NA; j_call: TRBJ2-7